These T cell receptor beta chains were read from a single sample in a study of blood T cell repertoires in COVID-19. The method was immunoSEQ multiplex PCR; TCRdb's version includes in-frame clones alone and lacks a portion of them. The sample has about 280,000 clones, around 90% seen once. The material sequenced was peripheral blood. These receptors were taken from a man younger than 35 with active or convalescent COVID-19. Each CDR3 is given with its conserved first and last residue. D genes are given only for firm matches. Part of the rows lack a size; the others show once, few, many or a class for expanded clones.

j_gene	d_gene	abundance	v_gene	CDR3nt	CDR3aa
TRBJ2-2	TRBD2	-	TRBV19	TGTGCCAGTTTCTCACCGCCCGGGACTAGCGGGGGGTCCCCGCTTAACACCGGGGAGCTGTTTTTT	CASFSPPGTSGGSPLNTGELFF
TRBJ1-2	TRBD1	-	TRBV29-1	TGCAGCGTTGAAACAGGGGACTATGGCTACACCTTC	CSVETGDYGYTF
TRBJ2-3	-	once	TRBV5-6	TGTGCCAGCAGCTTGGCAGAATACACAGATACGCAGTATTTT	CASSLAEYTDTQYF
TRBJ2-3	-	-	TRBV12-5	TGTGCTAGTGGCCCCCTTACAGGGACCTCCAGGACAGATACGCAGTATTTT	CASGPLTGTSRTDTQYF
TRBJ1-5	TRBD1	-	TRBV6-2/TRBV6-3	TGTGCCAGCAGCGACCTGGGACAGGGAGGACGACAGCCCCAGCATTTT	CASSDLGQGGRQPQHF
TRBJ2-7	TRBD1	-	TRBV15	TGTGCCACCAGCCCGGTTTACGACAGGGCCTACGAGCAGTACTTC	CATSPVYDRAYEQYF
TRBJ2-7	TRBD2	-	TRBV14	TGTGCCAGCAGCTTGGGGACTAGCGGGGGAAGCGAGCAGTACTTC	CASSLGTSGGSEQYF
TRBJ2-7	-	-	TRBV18	TGTGCCAGCTCACCACGGGAGAGACAGGGACTCGAGCAGTACTTC	CASSPRERQGLEQYF
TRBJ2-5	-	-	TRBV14	TGTGCCAGCAGCCTGATGACAGGAATCATCCAAGAGACCCAGTACTTC	CASSLMTGIIQETQYF
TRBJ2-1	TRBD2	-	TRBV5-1	TGCGCCAGCAGCTTGTGGGCTAGCGGTAACAATGAGCAGTTCTTC	CASSLWASGNNEQFF
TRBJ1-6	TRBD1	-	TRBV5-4	TGTGCCAGCAAAGGGGACAGTTTGGGCAATTCACCCCTCCACTTT	CASKGDSLGNSPLHF
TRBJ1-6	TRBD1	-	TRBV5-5	TGTGCCAGCAGCTTGGCAGGGGGCGAACGTTCACCCCTCCACTTT	CASSLAGGERSPLHF
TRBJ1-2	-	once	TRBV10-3	TGTGCCATCAGTGAGTCCGGACAGCACTATGGCTACACCTTC	CAISESGQHYGYTF
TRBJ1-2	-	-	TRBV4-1	TGCGCCAGCAGCCAAGAACTTTTCGAACCTGGCTACACCTTC	CASSQELFEPGYTF
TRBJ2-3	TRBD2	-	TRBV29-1	TGCAGCGTTGTGAAGCGGGGGCCCGGGGATACGCAGTATTTT	CSVVKRGPGDTQYF
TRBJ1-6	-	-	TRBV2	TGTGCCAGCAGTGCAGTTGCAGGGAAACCCTATAATTCACCCCTCCACTTT	CASSAVAGKPYNSPLHF
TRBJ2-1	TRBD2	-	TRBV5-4	TGTGCCAGCCGGGGAGGGAATGAGCAGTTCTTC	CASRGGNEQFF
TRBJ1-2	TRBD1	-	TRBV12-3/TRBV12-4	TGTGCCAGCAGTTTGGCAGGGGGCGGCTACACCTTC	CASSLAGGGYTF
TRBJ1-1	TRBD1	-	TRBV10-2	TGCGCCAGCGCGGGGACAGGGGATTCTGGTTGGACTGAAGCTTTCTTT	CASAGTGDSGWTEAFF
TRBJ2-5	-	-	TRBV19	TGTGCCAGTAGTATCCGAGCGGCAGTCCAAGAGACCCAGTACTTC	CASSIRAAVQETQYF
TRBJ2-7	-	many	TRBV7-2	TGTGCCAGCAGCTTAGACTTCTCCTACGAGCAGTACTTC	CASSLDFSYEQYF
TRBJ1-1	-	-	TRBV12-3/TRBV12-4	TGTGCCAGCAGTCCCGGGAAGTCAGCTGAAGCTTTCTTT	CASSPGKSAEAFF
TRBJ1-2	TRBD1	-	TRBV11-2	TGTGCCAGCAGCCCCCTAACAGGGGGCACTAACTATGGCTACACCTTC	CASSPLTGGTNYGYTF
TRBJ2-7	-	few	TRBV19	TGTGCCAGTAGTGGAAGGACAGAGAACGAGCAGTACTTC	CASSGRTENEQYF
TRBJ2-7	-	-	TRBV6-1	TGTGCCAGCAGTGATTTATGGGATCGGGATACCTACGAGCAGTACTTC	CASSDLWDRDTYEQYF
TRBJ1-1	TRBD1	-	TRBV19	TGTGCCAGTAGTTTAATAAGACAGGGGAGCACTGAAGCTTTCTTT	CASSLIRQGSTEAFF
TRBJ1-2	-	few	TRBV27	TGTGCCAGCAGTTTATCGAGTGACAGCTATGGCTACACCTTC	CASSLSSDSYGYTF
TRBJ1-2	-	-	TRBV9	TGTGCCAGCAGCCCCCCTACTAACTATGGCTACACCTTC	CASSPPTNYGYTF
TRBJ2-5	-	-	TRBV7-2	TGTGCCAGCAGATCTTTCGCGGCGGGGCAAGAGACCCAGTACTTC	CASRSFAAGQETQYF
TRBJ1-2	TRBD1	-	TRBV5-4	TGTGCCAGCAGGCCTGGACAGGGAACCGGATCTTACTATGGCTACACCTTC	CASRPGQGTGSYYGYTF
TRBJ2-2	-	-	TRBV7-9	TGTGCCAGCAGCCCAGGAACAGGGATCACCGGGGAGCTGTTTTTT	CASSPGTGITGELFF
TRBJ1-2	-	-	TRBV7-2	TGTGCCAGCAGCTTTCAGGGGAACTATGGCTACACCTTC	CASSFQGNYGYTF
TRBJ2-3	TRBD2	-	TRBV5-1	TGCGCCAGCAGCTCAGGAAGCGGGGGACTCACAGATACGCAGTATTTT	CASSSGSGGLTDTQYF
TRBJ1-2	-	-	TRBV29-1	TGCAGCGCGATAACTTATGGCTACACCTTC	CSAITYGYTF
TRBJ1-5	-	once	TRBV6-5	TGTGCCAGCAGTTCAGGGGCTCAGCCCCAGCATTTT	CASSSGAQPQHF
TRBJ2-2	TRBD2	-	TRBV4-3	TGCGCCAGCAGCCAGTTACTAGCGGGGACGAACACCGGGGAGCTGTTTTTT	CASSQLLAGTNTGELFF
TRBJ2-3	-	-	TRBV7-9	TGTGCCAGCAGCCCCCATAACGCAGTCACAGATACGCAGTATTTT	CASSPHNAVTDTQYF
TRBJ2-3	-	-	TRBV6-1	TGTGCCAGCAGTGAAGGTGGAGGAGGCGGCACAGATACGCAGTATTTT	CASSEGGGGGTDTQYF
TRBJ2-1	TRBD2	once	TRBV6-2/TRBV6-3	TGTGCCCGCAGTTACGGGCGGGGGGGGAAATACAATGAGCAGTTCTTC	CARSYGRGGKYNEQFF
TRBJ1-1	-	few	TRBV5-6	TGTGCCAGCAGCTTAGGGGCGCAAGAAGCTTTCTTT	CASSLGAQEAFF